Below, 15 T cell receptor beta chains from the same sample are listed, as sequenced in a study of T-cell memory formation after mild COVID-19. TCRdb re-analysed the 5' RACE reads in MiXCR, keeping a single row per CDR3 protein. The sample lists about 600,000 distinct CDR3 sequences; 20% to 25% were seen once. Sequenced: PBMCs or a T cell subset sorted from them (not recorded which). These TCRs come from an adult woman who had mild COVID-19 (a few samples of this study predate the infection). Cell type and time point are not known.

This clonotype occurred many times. The CDR3 sequence is CASNLQGNGELFF. Written as DNA, the CDR3 is TGTGCCAGCAACCTGCAGGGGAACGGGGAGCTGTTTTTT. V usage is TRBV5-4 and J usage is TRBJ2-2; tentatively, D is TRBD1 (6 bases). With 6 bases removed from V and 7 bases from J, the gap between germline ends came to 13 bases. The germline V gene has CDR1 SGHNT and CDR2 YYREEE (reference sequence). The CDR3 length is 13 residues.

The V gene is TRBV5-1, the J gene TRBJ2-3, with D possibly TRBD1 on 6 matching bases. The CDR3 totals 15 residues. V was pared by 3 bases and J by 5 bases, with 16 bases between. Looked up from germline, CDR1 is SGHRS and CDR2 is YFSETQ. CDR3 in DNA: TGCGCCAGCAGCTCCAGAACAACACAGGGAGATACGCAGTATTTT. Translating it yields CASSSRTTQGDTQYF.

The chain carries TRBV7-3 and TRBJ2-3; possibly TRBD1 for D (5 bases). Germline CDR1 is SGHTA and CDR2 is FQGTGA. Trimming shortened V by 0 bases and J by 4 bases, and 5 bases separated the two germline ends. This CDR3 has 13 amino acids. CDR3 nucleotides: TGTGCCAGCAGCTTAACGGGGCCAGATACGCAGTATTTT. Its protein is CASSLTGPDTQYF.

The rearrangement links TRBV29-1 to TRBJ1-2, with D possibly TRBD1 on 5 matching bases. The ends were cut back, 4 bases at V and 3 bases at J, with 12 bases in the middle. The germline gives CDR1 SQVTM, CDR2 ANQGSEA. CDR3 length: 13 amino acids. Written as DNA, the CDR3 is TGCAGCGTTGTGGGGCAGTGGGACTATGGCTACACCTTC. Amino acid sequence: CSVVGQWDYGYTF.

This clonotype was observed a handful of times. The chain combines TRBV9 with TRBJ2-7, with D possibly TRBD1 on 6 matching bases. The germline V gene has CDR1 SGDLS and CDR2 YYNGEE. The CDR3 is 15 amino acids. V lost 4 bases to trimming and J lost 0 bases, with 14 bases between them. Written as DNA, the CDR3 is TGTGCCAGCAGCCCCAGGGGCTCCAGCTCCTACGAGCAGTACTTC. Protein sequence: CASSPRGSSSYEQYF.

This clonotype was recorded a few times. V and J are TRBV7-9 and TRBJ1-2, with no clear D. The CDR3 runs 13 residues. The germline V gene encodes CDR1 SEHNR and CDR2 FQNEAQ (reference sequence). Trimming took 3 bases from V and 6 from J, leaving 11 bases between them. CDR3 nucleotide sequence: TGTGCCAGCAGCTTCGGGGTGTCGGATGGCTACACCTTC. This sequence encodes CASSFGVSDGYTF.

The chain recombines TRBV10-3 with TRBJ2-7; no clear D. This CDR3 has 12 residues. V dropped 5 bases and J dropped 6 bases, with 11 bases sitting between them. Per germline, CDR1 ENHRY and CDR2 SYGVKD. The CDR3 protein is CAISSPPGEQYF. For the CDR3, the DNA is TGTGCCATCAGTAGTCCTCCTGGCGAGCAGTACTTC.

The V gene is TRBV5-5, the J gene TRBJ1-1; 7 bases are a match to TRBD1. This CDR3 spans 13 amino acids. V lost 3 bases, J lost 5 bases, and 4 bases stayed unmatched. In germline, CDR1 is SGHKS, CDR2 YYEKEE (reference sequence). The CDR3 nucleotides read TGTGCCAGCAGCTATACAGGGGTGACTGAAGCTTTCTTT. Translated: CASSYTGVTEAFF. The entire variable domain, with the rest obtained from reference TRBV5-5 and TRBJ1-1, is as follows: DAGVTQSPTHLIKTRGQQVTLRCSPISGHKSVSWYQQVLGQGPQFIFQYYEKEERGRGNFPDRFSARQFPNYSSELNVNALLLGDSALYLCASSYTGVTEAFFGQGTRLTVV.

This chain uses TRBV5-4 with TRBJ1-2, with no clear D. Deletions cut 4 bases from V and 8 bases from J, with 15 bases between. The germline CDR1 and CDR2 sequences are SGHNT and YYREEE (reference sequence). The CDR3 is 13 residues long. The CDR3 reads CASSGQVAQGYTF. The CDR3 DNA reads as TGTGCCAGCAGCGGGCAGGTGGCGCAAGGCTACACCTTC.

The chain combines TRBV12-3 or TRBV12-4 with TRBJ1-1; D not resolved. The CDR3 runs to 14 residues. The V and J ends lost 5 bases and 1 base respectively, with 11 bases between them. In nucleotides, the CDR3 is TGTGCCAGCAGTCCCCCACTGGGGAACACTGAAGCTTTCTTT. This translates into CASSPPLGNTEAFF.

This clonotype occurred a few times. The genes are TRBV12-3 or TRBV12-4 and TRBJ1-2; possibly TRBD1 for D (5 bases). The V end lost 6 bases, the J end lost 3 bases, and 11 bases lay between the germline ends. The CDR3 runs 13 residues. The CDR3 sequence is CASSRRVDYGYTF. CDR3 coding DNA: TGTGCCAGCAGCCGCAGGGTGGACTATGGCTACACCTTC.

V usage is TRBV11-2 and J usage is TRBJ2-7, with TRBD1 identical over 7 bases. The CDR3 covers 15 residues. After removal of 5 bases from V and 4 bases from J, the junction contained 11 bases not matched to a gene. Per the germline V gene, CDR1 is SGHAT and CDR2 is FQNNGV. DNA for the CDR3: TGTGCCAGCAGCCATGACAGGGTCAGCGGATACGAGCAGTACTTC. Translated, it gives CASSHDRVSGYEQYF.

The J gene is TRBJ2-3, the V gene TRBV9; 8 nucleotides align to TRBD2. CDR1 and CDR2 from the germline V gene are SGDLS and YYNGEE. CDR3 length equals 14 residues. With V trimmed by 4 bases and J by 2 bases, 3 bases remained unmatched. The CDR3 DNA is TGTGCCAGCAGCCGGGGGGGGCACACAGATACGCAGTATTTT. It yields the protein CASSRGGHTDTQYF.

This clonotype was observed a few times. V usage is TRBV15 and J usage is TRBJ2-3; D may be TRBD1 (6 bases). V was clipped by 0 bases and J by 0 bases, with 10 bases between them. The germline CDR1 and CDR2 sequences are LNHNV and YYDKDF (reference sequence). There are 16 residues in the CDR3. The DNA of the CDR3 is TGTGCCACCAGCAGAGAAGGGACACCGAGCACAGATACGCAGTATTTT. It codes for CATSREGTPSTDTQYF.

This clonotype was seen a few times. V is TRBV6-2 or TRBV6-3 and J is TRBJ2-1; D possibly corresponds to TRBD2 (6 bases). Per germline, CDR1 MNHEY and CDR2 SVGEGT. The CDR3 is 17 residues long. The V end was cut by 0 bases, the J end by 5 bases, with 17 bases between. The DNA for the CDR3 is TGTGCCAGCAGTTACTCGGGGCGGCTAGCGAAAGACAATGAGCAGTTCTTC. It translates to CASSYSGRLAKDNEQFF.